This TCR beta chain was identified in a study of blood T cell repertoires in COVID-19 (TCRdb year 2020). For the wider study: Collaborator samples came from the United States, Italy and Spain and covered acute and convalescent phases of COVID-19. The material from the prospective study consisted of cDNA or gDNA derived from T cells, B-cell-depleted T cells, or PBMCs. The dataset comprised deeply sampled blood TCRbeta repertoires from subjects exposed to, actively infected with, or recovered from COVID-19. A freely available public database, intended as a resource for researchers studying the immune response to SARS-CoV-2, is where the repertoires were released. The samples were drawn from two sources: the first 160 participants of the ongoing ImmuneRACE study, and over 950 subjects contributed by 6 global collaborators. A de-identified subject ID, COVID-19 status, age in years and sex were almost always included in the sample metadata. HLA class I and class II types, where available, came from metadata supplied by the sample provider rather than from assay-based typing.

Trimming accounts for 2 bases at V and 7 bases at J, while the number of junction bases matched to no gene is 9. Reading the germline V gene gives CDR1 LGHNT and CDR2 FRNRAP. The CDR3 has 16 amino acids, counting the end cysteine and phenylalanine. Only the CDR3 region is kept as DNA, spanning 48 bases read in frame from base 1. Overall study results and their limits: The quantity of clinical and demographic metadata differed by source and by participant and was supplied without curation.

The immunoSEQ Assay, a bias-controlled multiplex PCR, was used to amplify TCRbeta CDR3 regions from genomic DNA. The authors processed their data as follows. Nucleated cell counts per sample were estimated from amplification of reference gene primers within the assay. To quantify the absolute abundance of each unique TCRbeta CDR3 rearrangement, sequence reads were collapsed and filtered. For each sample, productive Simpson clonality was calculated as the square root of Simpson's diversity index across productive rearrangements. TCRdb obtained this table from immuneACCESS and retained in-frame rearrangements with V and J assigned. These tables miss some clones; where compared with another copy, unresolved V genes account for less than half of the shortfall, and the remainder is unexplained. The DNA gave D and trimming, while V, J and clone size come from that table. The sample yields roughly 80,000 clones; 70% to 90% were counted once. Of the sample, 6.5% to 8.5% falls within the top ten clones.

Whole blood was collected in K2EDTA tubes by collaborating institutions according to the institutions' own protocols. For TCRbeta analysis, collaborator samples were shipped as frozen whole blood, as isolated PBMCs, or as DNA extracted from either sample type. As to this clone: There is no known antigen for this receptor. Base qualities are not recorded, but no much larger clone differs from it by a single base.

This TCR was sampled from a woman older than 75 with acute or convalescent COVID-19. The specimen was peripheral blood. The sequence is built from TRBV12-5 and TRBJ2-1, and 9 junction bases match TRBD1. The DNA reads as follows: TGTGCTAGTGGTTTGAGTTGGGGACAGGGAGGGAATGAGCAGTTCTTC. Translation gives CASGLSWGQGGNEQFF.